Shown below are 10 T cell receptor beta chains from a single sample sequenced in a study of blood T cell repertoires in COVID-19 (dated by TCRdb to about 2020). Library creation used the immunoSEQ multiplex PCR assay. The clones in this table, taken by TCRdb from immuneACCESS, are in-frame only. Not every clone is retained; where verified, under half of the shortfall comes from an unresolved V gene, and the cause of the rest is unknown. The sample includes about 200,000 clones, with 83% observed a single time. Clones ranked in the top ten supply 4.8% of the sample. Source material: PBMCs or T cells enriched from blood (not recorded which). The receptors derive from a woman between 45 and 60 years old who had been exposed to COVID-19.

The chain joins TRBV5-5 to TRBJ1-1; TRBD1 aligns across 9 bases. The V gene's germline CDR1 is SGHKS and CDR2 YYEKEE (reference sequence). V shed 0 bases, J shed 0 bases, and the junction held 3 bases outside the gene matches. The CDR3 extends over 16 amino acids. The CDR3 loop is CASSLEWTGVNTEAFF. DNA of the CDR3: TGTGCCAGCAGCTTGGAATGGACAGGGGTGAACACTGAAGCTTTCTTT.

The V gene is TRBV19, the J gene TRBJ1-5; a possible D gene is TRBD1 (6 bases). Per the germline V gene, CDR1 is LNHDA and CDR2 is SQIVND (reference sequence). V was shortened by 8 bases and J by 4 bases, with 15 bases between the two germline ends. The CDR3 is made up of 14 amino acids. The CDR3 DNA sequence: TGTGCCAGTCATTCTACAGGGTGGAATCAGCCCCAGCATTTT. Its protein product is CASHSTGWNQPQHF.

Only a few counts were recorded for this clone. The chain employs TRBV5-4 and TRBJ2-6, with TRBD1 as a possible D gene (5 bases). The CDR3 spans 15 residues. CDR1 and CDR2 from the germline V gene are SGHNT and YYREEE (reference sequence). Trimming left V 6 bases short and J 3 bases short, with 13 bases between. CDR3: CASTAVGRGANVLTF. DNA for the CDR3: TGTGCCAGCACCGCGGTGGGGCGTGGGGCCAACGTCCTGACTTTC.

This clone was picked up a small number of times. The V call is TRBV28, the J call TRBJ1-1; D may be TRBD1 (6 bases). The CDR3 extends over 16 amino acids. Between the trimmed V and J ends, which lost 2 bases and 0 bases, there was a span of 13 bases. Per the germline V gene, CDR1 is MDHEN and CDR2 is SYDVKM. The CDR3: CASSLGGHTMNTEAFF. The CDR3 DNA reads as TGTGCCAGCAGTTTAGGGGGACACACTATGAACACTGAAGCTTTCTTT.

The chain employs TRBV10-3 and TRBJ1-2; tentatively, D is TRBD1 (5 bases). The CDR3 extends over 16 amino acids. The germline V gene encodes CDR1 ENHRY and CDR2 SYGVKD. V was pared by 2 bases and J by 4 bases, with 17 bases between. The CDR3 nucleotides are TGTGCCATCAGTGAGCAAACTCTCCTTAGGGGCTATGGCTACACCTTC. Its protein product is CAISEQTLLRGYGYTF.

This sequence joins TRBV5-4 and TRBJ1-2; D perhaps matches TRBD1 (6 bases). The CDR3 totals 14 residues. The germline V gene has CDR1 SGHNT and CDR2 YYREEE (reference sequence). The V gene lost 4 bases and the J gene lost 3 bases, with 13 bases spanning the gap. CDR3 loop: CASSIKTGHYGYTF. The CDR3 coding sequence is TGTGCCAGCAGCATTAAGACAGGACACTATGGCTACACCTTC.

The genes are TRBV7-9 and TRBJ2-3; TRBD1 might be the D (5 bases). CDR1 and CDR2 (germline): SEHNR, FQNEAQ (reference sequence). This CDR3 comprises 16 residues. Trimming took off 1 base at V and 2 bases at J, with 13 bases between the two ends. The CDR3 spells CASSLDPAGITDTQYF. The CDR3 nucleotides are TGTGCCAGCAGCTTAGATCCGGCAGGGATCACAGATACGCAGTATTTT.

This clone was seen repeatedly, ten times or more. The chain recombines TRBV7-2 with TRBJ2-6; 11 bases fit TRBD2. V was clipped by 4 bases and J by 2 bases; unmatched bases: 1. CDR3 length equals 16 residues. Germline V CDR1 and CDR2: SGHTA, FQGNSA. The CDR3 region has the DNA TGTGCCAGCAGCTCTAGCGGGGGGACTGGGGCCAACGTCCTGACTTTC. It specifies CASSSSGGTGANVLTF.

The chain recombines TRBV24-1 with TRBJ2-2; 9 nucleotides line up with TRBD1. The CDR3 totals 17 residues. Germline V CDR1 and CDR2: KGHDR, SFDVKD. V gave up 5 bases and J gave up 4 bases; unmatched junction bases: 10. CDR3 coding DNA: TGTGCCACCAGTGTTCCAGGGACAGGGATGAGCACCGGGGAGCTGTTTTTT. It encodes CATSVPGTGMSTGELFF.

This sequence joins TRBV7-9 and TRBJ1-6; D gene ambiguous. Germline CDR1 is SEHNR and CDR2 is FQNEAQ (reference sequence). The CDR3 is 13 amino acids. V lost 0 bases to trimming and J lost 10 bases, with 7 bases between them. The CDR3 reads CASSLALSSPLHF. In DNA form, the CDR3 reads TGTGCCAGCAGCTTAGCTTTGAGCTCACCCCTCCACTTT.